This entry describes one T cell receptor (beta chain). Antigen unknown. Here immunoSEQ multiplex PCR was the method, and the copy in TCRdb shows in-frame clones only, minus some. The table has roughly 70,000 clones, 86% seen once. The CDR3 extends over 14 amino acids. Germline CDR1 and CDR2: LNHDA and SQIVND (reference sequence). V lost 5 bases to trimming and J lost 2 bases, with 12 bases between them. This sample is drawn from a study of T cells in localized non-small cell lung cancer. Study outcomes and limitations: Only one tumor region went through sequencing, so heterogeneity may still be there. Density of T cells in blood, when higher, went with longer overall survival. The study found T cell clonality highest in uninvolved adjacent lung, above tumor.

This TCR was sampled from a male donor at least 60 years old with stage III squamous cell lung carcinoma. Sequences were derived from peripheral blood, sampled before any cancer treatment. V usage is TRBV19 and J usage is TRBJ1-2; D remains unclear. In DNA form, the CDR3 reads TGTGCCAGTAGTCCCGGCCAGGCAAACTATGGCTACACCTTC. This sequence encodes CASSPGQANYGYTF.